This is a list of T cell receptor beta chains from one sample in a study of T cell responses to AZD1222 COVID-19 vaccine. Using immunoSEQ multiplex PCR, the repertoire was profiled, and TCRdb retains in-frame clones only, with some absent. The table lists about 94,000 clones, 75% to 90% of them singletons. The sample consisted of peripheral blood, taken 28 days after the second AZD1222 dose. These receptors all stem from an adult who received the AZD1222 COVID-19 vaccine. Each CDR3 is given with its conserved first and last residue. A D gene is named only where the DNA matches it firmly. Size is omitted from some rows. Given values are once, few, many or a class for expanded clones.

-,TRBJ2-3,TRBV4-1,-,TGCGCCAGCAGCCGGGGGGCGAGCACAGATACGCAGTATTTT,CASSRGASTDTQYF
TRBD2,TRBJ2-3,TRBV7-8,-,TGTGCCAGCAGCCTTGAACCGGGACTAGCATACGATACGCAGTATTTT,CASSLEPGLAYDTQYF
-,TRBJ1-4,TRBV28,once,TGTGCCAGCTTCGGTTTGAGGACTAATGAAAAACTGTTTTTT,CASFGLRTNEKLFF
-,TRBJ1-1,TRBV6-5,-,TGTGCCAGCAGTTACCGGACGGCAGGGTTGAACACTGAAGCTTTCTTT,CASSYRTAGLNTEAFF
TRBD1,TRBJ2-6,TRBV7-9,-,TGTGCCAGCAGCGTAGGGACAGGGGTCTACTCTGGGGCCAACGTCCTGACTTTC,CASSVGTGVYSGANVLTF
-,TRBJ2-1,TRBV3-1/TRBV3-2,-,TGTGCCAGCAGCCAATTCGCGCACAGCTCCTACAATGAGCAGTTCTTC,CASSQFAHSSYNEQFF
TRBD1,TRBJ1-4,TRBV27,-,TGTGCCAGCAGTCGACGCGGGACAGGGACTGAAAAACTGTTTTTT,CASSRRGTGTEKLFF
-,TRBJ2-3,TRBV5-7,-,TGTGCCAGCAGCTTGTTTGGGGCGCCTAACGGCACAGATACGCAGTATTTT,CASSLFGAPNGTDTQYF
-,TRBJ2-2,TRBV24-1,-,TGTGCCACCAGTCGCCCGAACACCGGGGAGCTGTTTTTT,CATSRPNTGELFF
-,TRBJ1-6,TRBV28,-,TGTGCCAGTACGGTGGCCACGATTTCACCCCTCCACTTT,CASTVATISPLHF